The clone carrying this T cell receptor (beta chain) came up a few times. The antigen is undetermined. Trimming removed 2 bases at V and 8 bases at J, with 21 bases between. From germline, CDR1 is MNHEY and CDR2 SVGEGT. This CDR3 is 16 amino acids long. The sample originates from a study of T-cell memory formation after mild COVID-19. Overall study findings and caveats: Shrinking CD4+ clones resided mostly in CM and EM, and CD8+ ones in EMRA.

TCRdb reanalysed the 5' RACE reads using MiXCR and keeps one entry per CDR3 protein. The table lists about 82,000 distinct CDR3 sequences, 9.5% to 15% of them singletons. The clonotype comes from a man between 18 and 29 years old who had mild COVID-19 (a few samples of this study predate the infection). Cell type and time point are not known. V and J are TRBV6-2 or TRBV6-3 and TRBJ1-2; TRBD1 might be the D (5 bases). The sequencing input was PBMCs or a T cell subset sorted from them (not recorded which). The CDR3 region is CASSYKPQTPEGGYTF. The CDR3, as DNA: TGTGCCAGCAGTTACAAACCTCAAACTCCAGAGGGGGGCTACACCTTC.